This entry features one T cell receptor (beta chain) sequence. This entry belongs to a study of blood T cell repertoires in COVID-19. Looking at the study overall: The origin of the acute and convalescent COVID-19 samples was the United States, Italy and Spain. PBMCs, B-cell-depleted T cells, or T cells provided the cDNA or gDNA that made up the material.

The germline V gene encodes CDR1 LNHDA and CDR2 SQIVND (reference sequence). The CDR3 runs 14 residues. V lost 3 bases to trimming and J lost 3 bases, with 9 bases between them. In the original processing: Amplification of reference gene primers provided the estimated nucleated cell counts. This table comes from immunoSEQ multiplex PCR, and its TCRdb copy is limited to in-frame clones, with some not included. The D gene and trimming were derived from the DNA, and the V and J assignments and clone size from that table. The repertoire includes around 250,000 clones, around four fifths of them detected once, and 4.5% to 6.5% sits in the top ten.

The gene calls are TRBV19 and TRBJ1-5; a weak D match, TRBD1 (6 bases). The origin of this receptor is a man older than 75 with acute or convalescent COVID-19. Sample: peripheral blood. DNA of the CDR3: TGTGCCAGTAGTATCCAGGGGACCAATCAGCCCCAGCATTTT. This translates into CASSIQGTNQPQHF.